This passage covers 8 T cell receptor beta chains from one sample sequenced in a study of siplizumab effects on memory and regulatory T cells. Some clones are missing from TCRdb's copy, which holds only in-frame ones; the method was immunoSEQ multiplex PCR. The sample lists tens of thousands of clones; around 94% were seen once. Sequenced sample: non-Treg CD4+ T cells sorted from blood. Source of these receptors: a human donor in good health.

The J gene is TRBJ1-2, the V gene TRBV7-9; D is unresolved. The CDR3 is 11 amino acids. The germline gives CDR1 SEHNR, CDR2 FQNEAQ (reference sequence). The germline V and J ends were trimmed by 5 bases and 8 bases, with 9 bases remaining between them. This CDR3 is CASSREGGYTF. CDR3 DNA: TGTGCCAGCAGCCGGGAGGGAGGCTACACCTTC.

This chain joins TRBV5-4 and TRBJ2-1; D possibly corresponds to TRBD2 (6 bases). Per the germline V gene, CDR1 is SGHNT and CDR2 is YYREEE (reference sequence). With 0 bases removed from V and 6 bases from J, the gap between germline ends came to 10 bases. The CDR3 length is 14 residues. The CDR3 loop is CASSLGLGGNEQFF. The CDR3 DNA reads as TGTGCCAGCAGCTTGGGGCTGGGGGGCAATGAGCAGTTCTTC.

V gene TRBV19 combines with J gene TRBJ2-2, with D uncertain. The V end was cut by 7 bases, the J end by 2 bases, with 14 bases between. This CDR3 has 15 residues. Germline V gene lookup returns CDR1 LNHDA and CDR2 SQIVND (reference sequence). Here the CDR3 reads CASTASAANTGELFF. CDR3 bases: TGTGCCAGTACAGCTTCGGCGGCCAACACCGGGGAGCTGTTTTTT.

J is TRBJ1-2 and V is TRBV19; D is unresolved. Trimming stripped 1 base from V and 1 base from J, with 19 bases between. The germline V gene encodes CDR1 LNHDA and CDR2 SQIVND (reference sequence). This CDR3 is built from 18 residues. This CDR3 is CASSIGRGSGPGNYGYTF. Written as DNA, the CDR3 is TGTGCCAGTAGTATAGGTCGTGGGTCGGGCCCCGGTAACTATGGCTACACCTTC.

V usage is TRBV10-2 and J usage is TRBJ2-5, with 12 nucleotides matching TRBD2. Per germline, CDR1 WSHSY and CDR2 SAAADI. Unmatched junction bases numbered 1, after V lost 10 bases and J lost 1 base. CDR3 size: 13 residues. The CDR3, as DNA: TGCGCCACGGGACTAGCGGGCCAAGAGACCCAGTACTTC. As protein: CATGLAGQETQYF.

This chain uses TRBV7-2 with TRBJ1-5; D is possibly TRBD1 (5 bases). CDR1 and CDR2 from the germline V gene are SGHTA and FQGNSA. The CDR3 runs to 18 residues. Trimming shortened V by 3 bases and J by 0 bases, and 18 bases separated the two germline ends. The CDR3 nucleotides are TGTGCCAGCAGCTTTGACAGATGGGCGCCCTATAGCAATCAGCCCCAGCATTTT. This translates into CASSFDRWAPYSNQPQHF.

V usage is TRBV5-1 and J usage is TRBJ2-3; perhaps D is TRBD1 or TRBD2 (7 bases each). Germline-derived CDR1 and CDR2 are SGHRS and YFSETQ. V gave up 4 bases and J gave up 2 bases, with 20 bases separating them. The CDR3 has 17 amino acids. CDR3 sequence reads: CASSEGGTALNTDTQYF. CDR3 coding DNA: TGCGCCAGCAGCGAGGGAGGGACAGCCTTAAACACAGATACGCAGTATTTT.

The chain recombines TRBV5-1 with TRBJ2-7; D perhaps matches TRBD1 (5 bases). V was trimmed by 3 bases and J by 4 bases, leaving 8 bases between them. This CDR3 has 12 residues. CDR1 is SGHRS, CDR2 YFSETQ, per germline. CDR3 in amino acids: CASSYQGYEQYF. CDR3 DNA sequence: TGCGCCAGCAGCTACCAGGGTTACGAGCAGTACTTC.